Listed below are T cell receptor beta chains from one sample, sequenced in a study of spatial heterogeneity in lung cancer. TCRdb analysed the 5' RACE reads with MiXCR anew, one entry per CDR3 protein. The table includes roughly 110,000 distinct CDR3 sequences, approximately 11% detected once. The sequences come from PBMCs, collected at follow-up. The receptors derive from a female donor with early-stage non-small cell lung cancer. The CDR3 runs from the conserved cysteine through the conserved F or W. The order of the fields is V gene, J gene, clone size, D gene, CDR3 DNA, CDR3 protein. The D gene is left open where the match is weak. The size of a clone is reported for some rows only, either as once, few or many, or as a class for expanded clones.

V gene: TRBV2; J gene: TRBJ2-1; clone size: many; D gene: .; CDR3 DNA: TGTGCCAGCATCAAAGCGGCGTCAAATGAGCAGTTCTTC; CDR3 protein: CASIKAASNEQFF
V gene: TRBV6-2/TRBV6-3; J gene: TRBJ2-7; clone size: few; D gene: TRBD2; CDR3 DNA: TGTGCCAGCAGTAAACCGGGACTAGCCGTACTAGAGCAGTACTTC; CDR3 protein: CASSKPGLAVLEQYF
V gene: TRBV14; J gene: TRBJ2-2; clone size: .; D gene: .; CDR3 DNA: TGTGCCAGCAGCCAAGAAGGGAGACTAGTTATCTTCAGTCACACCGGGGAGCTGTTTTTT; CDR3 protein: CASSQEGRLVIFSHTGELFF
V gene: TRBV29-1; J gene: TRBJ2-7; clone size: .; D gene: .; CDR3 DNA: TGCAGCGTCCGGAAATTGGCCGACGAGCAGTACTTC; CDR3 protein: CSVRKLADEQYF
V gene: TRBV3-1; J gene: TRBJ2-1; clone size: .; D gene: .; CDR3 DNA: TGTGCCAGCAGCCAAGAGTACGGGAGCTCCTACAATGAGCAGTTCTTC; CDR3 protein: CASSQEYGSSYNEQFF
V gene: TRBV28; J gene: TRBJ2-2; clone size: few; D gene: .; CDR3 DNA: TGTGCCAGCAGTTTCTCGGGACATACCACCGGGGAGCTGTTTTTT; CDR3 protein: CASSFSGHTTGELFF
V gene: TRBV5-4; J gene: TRBJ2-7; clone size: .; D gene: .; CDR3 DNA: TGTGTCAGCAGCCAAGGCGCAGGGGAATTCTACGAGCAGTACTTC; CDR3 protein: CVSSQGAGEFYEQYF
V gene: TRBV5-1; J gene: TRBJ2-1; clone size: many; D gene: .; CDR3 DNA: TGCGCCAGCAGCTTTAGCCGGGATGAGCAGTTCTTC; CDR3 protein: CASSFSRDEQFF
V gene: TRBV12-3/TRBV12-4; J gene: TRBJ2-6; clone size: .; D gene: .; CDR3 DNA: TGTGCCAGCCGGCGGGCTGGGGCCAACGTCCTGACTTTC; CDR3 protein: CASRRAGANVLTF
V gene: TRBV7-2; J gene: TRBJ2-1; clone size: few; D gene: .; CDR3 DNA: TGTGCCAGCAGCTTCAGTAGGCGGCAGTTCTTC; CDR3 protein: CASSFSRRQFF
V gene: TRBV28; J gene: TRBJ1-2; clone size: few; D gene: TRBD1; CDR3 DNA: TGTGCCAGCAGGCAGGGTGGGACAGGGAATAATGGCTACACCTTC; CDR3 protein: CASRQGGTGNNGYTF
V gene: TRBV9; J gene: TRBJ1-3; clone size: few; D gene: .; CDR3 DNA: TGTGCCAGCAGCGATGACAGTGCCTTTGGAAACACCATATATTTT; CDR3 protein: CASSDDSAFGNTIYF